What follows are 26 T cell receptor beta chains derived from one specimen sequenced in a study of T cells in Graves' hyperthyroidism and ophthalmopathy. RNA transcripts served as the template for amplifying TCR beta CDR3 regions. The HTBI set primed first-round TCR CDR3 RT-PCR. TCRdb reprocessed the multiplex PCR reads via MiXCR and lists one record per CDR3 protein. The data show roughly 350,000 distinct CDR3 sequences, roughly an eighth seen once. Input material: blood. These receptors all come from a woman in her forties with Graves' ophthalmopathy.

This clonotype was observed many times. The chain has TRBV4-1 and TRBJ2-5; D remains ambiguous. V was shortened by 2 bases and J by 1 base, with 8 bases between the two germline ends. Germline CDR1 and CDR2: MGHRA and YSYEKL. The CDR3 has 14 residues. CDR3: CASSQQSIQETQYF. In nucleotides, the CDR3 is TGCGCCAGCAGCCAACAGAGTATCCAAGAGACCCAGTACTTC.

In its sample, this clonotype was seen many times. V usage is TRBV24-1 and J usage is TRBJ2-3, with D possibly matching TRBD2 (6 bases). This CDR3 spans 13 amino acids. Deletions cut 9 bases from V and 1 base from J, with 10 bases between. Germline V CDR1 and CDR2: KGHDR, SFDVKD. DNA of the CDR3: TGTGCCACCCGGCGGGGACGCACAGATACGCAGTATTTT. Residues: CATRRGRTDTQYF.

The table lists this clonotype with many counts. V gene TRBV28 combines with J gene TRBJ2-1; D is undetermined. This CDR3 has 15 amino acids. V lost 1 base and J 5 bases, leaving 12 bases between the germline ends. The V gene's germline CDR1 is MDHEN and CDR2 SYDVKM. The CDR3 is CASSLSETRNNEQFF. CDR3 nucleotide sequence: TGTGCCAGCAGTTTATCGGAGACTCGGAACAATGAGCAGTTCTTC.

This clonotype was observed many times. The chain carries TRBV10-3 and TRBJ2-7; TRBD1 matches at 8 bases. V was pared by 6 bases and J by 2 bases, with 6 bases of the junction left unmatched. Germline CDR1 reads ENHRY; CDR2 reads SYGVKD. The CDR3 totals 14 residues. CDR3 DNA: TGTGCCATCAGCCCCGGACAGGGACCCTACGAGCAGTACTTC. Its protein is CAISPGQGPYEQYF.

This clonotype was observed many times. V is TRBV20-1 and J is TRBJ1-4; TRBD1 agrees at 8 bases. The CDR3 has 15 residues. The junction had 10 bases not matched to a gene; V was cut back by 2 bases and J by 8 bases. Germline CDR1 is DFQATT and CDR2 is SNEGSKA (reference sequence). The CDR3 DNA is TGCAGTGCTAGACCCCTCGGACAGGGTTTGGAAAAACTGTTTTTT. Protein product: CSARPLGQGLEKLFF.

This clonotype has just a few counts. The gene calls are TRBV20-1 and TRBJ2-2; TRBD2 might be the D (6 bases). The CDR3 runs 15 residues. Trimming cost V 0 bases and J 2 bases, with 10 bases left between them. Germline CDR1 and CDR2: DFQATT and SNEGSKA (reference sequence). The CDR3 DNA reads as TGCAGTGCTAGAGATGGGACTGATAACACCGGGGAGCTGTTTTTT. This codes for CSARDGTDNTGELFF.

DNA of the CDR3: TGTGCCAGCAGCTGGACAGCTCACAATGAGGAGCAGTTCTTC. Translated: CASSWTAHNEEQFF. V usage is TRBV7-6 and J usage is TRBJ2-1, with D possibly being TRBD1 (6 bases). V was clipped by 4 bases and J by 10 bases, with 17 bases between them. Germline lookup yields CDR1 SGHVS and CDR2 FNYEAQ. This CDR3 region has 14 residues.

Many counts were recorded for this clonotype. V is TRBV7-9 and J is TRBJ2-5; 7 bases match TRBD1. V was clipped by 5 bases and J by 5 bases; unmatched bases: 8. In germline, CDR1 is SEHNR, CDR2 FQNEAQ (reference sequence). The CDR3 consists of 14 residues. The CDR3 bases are TGTGCCAGCAGCCACCCCGACAGGGTGGAGACCCAGTACTTC. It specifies CASSHPDRVETQYF.

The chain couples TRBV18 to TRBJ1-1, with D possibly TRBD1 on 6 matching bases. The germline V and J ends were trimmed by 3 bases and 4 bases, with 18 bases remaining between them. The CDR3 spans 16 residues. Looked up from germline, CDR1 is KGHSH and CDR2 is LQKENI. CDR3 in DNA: TGTGCCAGCTCACCTAAGGGCCAGGGGATGGGCACTGAAGCTTTCTTT. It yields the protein CASSPKGQGMGTEAFF. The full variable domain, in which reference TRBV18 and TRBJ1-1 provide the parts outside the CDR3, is NAGVMQNPRHLVRRRGQEARLRCSPMKGHSHVYWYRQLPEEGLKFMVYLQKENIIDESGMPKERFSAEFPKEGPSILRIQQVVRGDSAAYFCASSPKGQGMGTEAFFGQGTRLTVV.

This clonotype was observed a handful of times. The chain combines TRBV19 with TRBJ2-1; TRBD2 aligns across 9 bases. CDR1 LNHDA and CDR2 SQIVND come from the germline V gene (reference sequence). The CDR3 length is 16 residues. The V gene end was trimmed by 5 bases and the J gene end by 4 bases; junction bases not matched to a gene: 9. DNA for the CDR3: TGTGCCAGTAGTGAACCAGGACTAGCGCCATACAATGAGCAGTTCTTC. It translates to CASSEPGLAPYNEQFF.

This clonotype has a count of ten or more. The CDR3 sequence is CASLQSAGASTDTQYF. For the CDR3, the DNA is TGTGCCAGCCTCCAATCGGCGGGCGCTAGCACAGATACGCAGTATTTT. The J gene is TRBJ2-3, the V gene TRBV2; tentatively, D is TRBD2 (5 bases). Germline CDR1 is SNHLY and CDR2 is FYNNEI. V was cut by 8 bases and J by 0 bases, with 18 bases left in between. CDR3 size: 16 residues.

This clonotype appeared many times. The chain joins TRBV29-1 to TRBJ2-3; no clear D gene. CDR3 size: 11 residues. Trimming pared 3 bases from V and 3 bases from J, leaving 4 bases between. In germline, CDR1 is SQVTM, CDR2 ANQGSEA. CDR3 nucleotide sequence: TGCAGCGTTGATTGGACAGATACGCAGTATTTT. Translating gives CSVDWTDTQYF.

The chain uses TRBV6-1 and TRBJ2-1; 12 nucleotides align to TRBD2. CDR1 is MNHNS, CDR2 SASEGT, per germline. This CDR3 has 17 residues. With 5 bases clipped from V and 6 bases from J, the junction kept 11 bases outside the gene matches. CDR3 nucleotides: TGTGCCAGCAGTAGGAGGGAGCTAGCGGGAGGGGTCAATGAGCAGTTCTTC. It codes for CASSRRELAGGVNEQFF.

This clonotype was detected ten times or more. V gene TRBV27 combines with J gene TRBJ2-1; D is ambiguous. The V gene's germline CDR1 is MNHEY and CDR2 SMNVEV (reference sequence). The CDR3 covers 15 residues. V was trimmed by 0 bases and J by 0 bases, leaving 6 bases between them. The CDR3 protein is CASSLSLSSYNEQFF. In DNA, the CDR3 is TGTGCCAGCAGTTTATCTCTAAGCTCCTACAATGAGCAGTTCTTC.

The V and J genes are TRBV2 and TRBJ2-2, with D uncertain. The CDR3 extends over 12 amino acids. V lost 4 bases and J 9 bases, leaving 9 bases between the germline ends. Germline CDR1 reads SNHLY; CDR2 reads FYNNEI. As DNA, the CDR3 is TGTGCCAGCAGTGTTCAGGTGCGGGAGCTGTTTTTT. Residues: CASSVQVRELFF.

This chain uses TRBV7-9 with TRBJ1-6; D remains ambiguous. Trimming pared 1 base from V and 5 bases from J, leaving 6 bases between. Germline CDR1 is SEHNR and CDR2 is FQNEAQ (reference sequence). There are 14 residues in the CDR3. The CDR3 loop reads CASSLVGNNSPLHF. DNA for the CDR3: TGTGCCAGCAGCTTAGTCGGGAATAATTCACCCCTCCACTTT.

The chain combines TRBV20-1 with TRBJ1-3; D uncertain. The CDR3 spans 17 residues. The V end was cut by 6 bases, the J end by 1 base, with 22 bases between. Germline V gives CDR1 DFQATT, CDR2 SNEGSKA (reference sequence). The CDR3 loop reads CSASTRVGKLSGNTIYF. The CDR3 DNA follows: TGCAGTGCGAGTACTAGGGTCGGAAAGCTATCTGGAAACACCATATATTTT.

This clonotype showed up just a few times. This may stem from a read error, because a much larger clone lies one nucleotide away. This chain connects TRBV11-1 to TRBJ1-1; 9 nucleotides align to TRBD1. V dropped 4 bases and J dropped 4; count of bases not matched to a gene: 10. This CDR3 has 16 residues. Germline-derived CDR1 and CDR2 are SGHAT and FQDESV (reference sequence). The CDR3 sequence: CASSSAQPGQGTEAFF. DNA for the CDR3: TGTGCCAGCAGCTCAGCCCAACCGGGACAGGGCACTGAAGCTTTCTTT.

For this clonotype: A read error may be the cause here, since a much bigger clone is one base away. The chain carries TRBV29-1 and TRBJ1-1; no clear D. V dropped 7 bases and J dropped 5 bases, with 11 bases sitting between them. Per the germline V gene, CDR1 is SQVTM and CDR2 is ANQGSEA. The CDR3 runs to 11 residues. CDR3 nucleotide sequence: TGCAGCGCCTTCACTCTGACTGAAGCTTTCTTT. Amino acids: CSAFTLTEAFF.

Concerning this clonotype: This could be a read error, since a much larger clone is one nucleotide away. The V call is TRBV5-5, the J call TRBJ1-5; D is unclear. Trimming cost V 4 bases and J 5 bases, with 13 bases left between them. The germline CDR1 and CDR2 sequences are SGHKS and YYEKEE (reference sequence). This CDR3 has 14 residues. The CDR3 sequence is CASSPWVGYQPQHF. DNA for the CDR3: TGTGCCAGCAGCCCTTGGGTCGGCTATCAGCCCCAGCATTTT.

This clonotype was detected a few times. Here the CDR3 DNA reads TGTGCCACCAGGGGGGGGGATCGGTTGTTTTTAGGTTGCACCATATATTTT. Residues: CATRGGDRLFLGCTIYF. The chain recombines TRBV12-3 or TRBV12-4 with TRBJ1-3; 7 positions match TRBD1. CDR3 length: 17 residues. V trimming: 10 bases; J trimming: 9 bases; junction bases outside the gene matches: 24.

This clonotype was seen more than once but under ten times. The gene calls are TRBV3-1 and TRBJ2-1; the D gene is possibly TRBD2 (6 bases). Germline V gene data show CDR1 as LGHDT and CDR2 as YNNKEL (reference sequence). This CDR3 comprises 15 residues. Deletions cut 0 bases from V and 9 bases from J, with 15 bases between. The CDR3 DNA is TGTGCCAGCAGCCAAGAACTTAGCGGCGCTTCTGAGCAGTTCTTC. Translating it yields CASSQELSGASEQFF.

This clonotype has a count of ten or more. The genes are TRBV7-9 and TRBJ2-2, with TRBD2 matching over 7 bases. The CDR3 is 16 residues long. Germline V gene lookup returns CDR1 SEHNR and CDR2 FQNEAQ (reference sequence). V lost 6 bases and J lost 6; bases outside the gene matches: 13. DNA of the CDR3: TGTGCCAGCAGTTACCCGACTCAGGGAGGGGCCGGGGAGCTGTTTTTT. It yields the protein CASSYPTQGGAGELFF.

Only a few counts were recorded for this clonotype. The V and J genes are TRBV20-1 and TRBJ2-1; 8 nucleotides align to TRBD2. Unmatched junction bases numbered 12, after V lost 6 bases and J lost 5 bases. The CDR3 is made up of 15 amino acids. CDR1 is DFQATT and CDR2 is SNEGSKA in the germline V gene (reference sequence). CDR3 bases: TGCAGTGCCACCCCCAGCGGGAGAAGAAACAATGAGCAGTTCTTC. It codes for CSATPSGRRNNEQFF.

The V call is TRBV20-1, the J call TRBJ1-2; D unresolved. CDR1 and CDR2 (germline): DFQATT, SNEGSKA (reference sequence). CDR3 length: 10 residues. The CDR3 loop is CTVSNYGYTF. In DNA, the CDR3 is TGCACGGTGTCAAACTATGGCTACACCTTC.

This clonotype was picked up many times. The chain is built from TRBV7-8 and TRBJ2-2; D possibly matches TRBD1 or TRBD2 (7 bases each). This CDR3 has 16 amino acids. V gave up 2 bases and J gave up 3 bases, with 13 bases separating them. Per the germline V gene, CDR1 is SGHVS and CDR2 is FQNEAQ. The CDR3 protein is CASSLLAGGDTGELFF. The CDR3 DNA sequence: TGTGCCAGCAGCTTACTAGCAGGGGGGGACACCGGGGAGCTGTTTTTT.